The following is a T cell receptor beta chain sequence with its context. The CDR3 consists of 15 residues. The J segment lost 3 bases and the V segment lost 2 bases, leaving 3 bases of the junction unmatched. Per the germline V gene, CDR1 is SGHRS and CDR2 is YFSETQ. These data belong to a study of T cells in Graves' hyperthyroidism and ophthalmopathy. It was RNA transcripts that yielded the amplified TCR beta CDR3 regions. The primer set for the first-round RT-PCR of the TCR CDR3 was HTBI. TCRdb redid the calling of the multiplex PCR reads with MiXCR, one entry per CDR3 protein. Among around 400,000 distinct CDR3 sequences listed, approximately 14% were seen once. Uncontrolled infection, other autoimmune disease, pregnancy or lactation barred patients from enrollment. PBMCs stemmed from around 10 ml fresh peripheral blood.

The J gene is TRBJ2-2, the V gene TRBV5-1, with 8 bases lining up with TRBD2. The specimen sequenced was blood. The origin of this receptor is a woman in her sixties with Graves' ophthalmopathy. The DNA of the CDR3 is TGCGCCAGCAGCTTACCAGCGGGAGACACCGGGGAGCTGTTTTTT. Its translation: CASSLPAGDTGELFF. The full variable domain, its missing parts supplied by reference TRBV5-1 and TRBJ2-2, is KAGVTQTPRYLIKTRGQQVTLSCSPISGHRSVSWYQQTPGQGLQFLFEYFSETQRNKGNFPGRFSGRQFSNSRSEMNVSTLELGDSALYLCASSLPAGDTGELFFGEGSRLTVL.